This T cell receptor (beta chain) came from a study of radiation and T cells in renal cell carcinoma. Overall study: Nephrectomy followed 15 Gy stereotactic body radiation by 4 weeks.

The table came from immunoSEQ multiplex PCR; TCRdb's copy has only in-frame clones and leaves some out. The sample records tens of thousands of clones, around 80% being singletons. Time point in this sample: blood 2 weeks post-SBRT. Treatment described: 15 Gy SBRT to primary tumor, nephrectomy 4 weeks later. Serial blood draws occurred at baseline and 2 and 4 weeks post-SBRT. Clear cell pathology was present in this patient's renal cell carcinoma. The sequencing here drew on blood, taken from a patient whose treatment included radiotherapy and nephrectomy. This sequence originates from a man in his 60s with renal cell carcinoma.

CDR3 bases: TGTGCCAGCAGCTTGAGCGGGAGAGGGAACAATGAGCAGTTCTTC. It encodes CASSLSGRGNNEQFF. This chain connects TRBV11-2 to TRBJ2-1, with 8 nucleotides matching TRBD2. Trimming removed 3 bases from V and 5 bases from J; junction bases left unmatched: 6. The CDR3 runs to 15 residues. Germline CDR1 SGHAT, CDR2 FQNNGV. Full variable domain (remainder filled in from reference TRBV11-2 and TRBJ2-1): EAGVAQSPRYKIIEKRQSVAFWCNPISGHATLYWYQQILGQGPKLLIQFQNNGVVDDSQLPKDRFSAERLKGVDSTLKIQPAKLEDSAVYLCASSLSGRGNNEQFFGPGTRLTVL.